This entry lists 18 T cell receptor beta chains sequenced from one sample in a study of control samples from healthy donors and cancer patients. Profiled with immunoSEQ multiplex PCR; TCRdb holds only in-frame clones, not every one. The sample holds approximately 190,000 clones. Sequenced input: blood. These receptor sequences come from a woman in her twenties or thirties in good health.

The CDR3 loop reads CASSRSRGQGNQPQHF. The CDR3 DNA sequence: TGTGCCAGCAGTCGCTCCCGCGGACAGGGTAATCAGCCCCAGCATTTT. The chain has TRBV28 and TRBJ1-5, with 8 bases lining up with TRBD1. Germline CDR1 is MDHEN and CDR2 is SYDVKM. The CDR3 length is 16 residues. Losses at the gene ends were 5 bases for V and 4 bases for J; bases not matched to a gene: 10.

The CDR3 region is CASSLWPGPSGYTF. The CDR3 DNA reads TGTGCCAGCAGCTTGTGGCCAGGACCTTCTGGCTACACCTTC. The chain has TRBV5-6 and TRBJ1-2; D ambiguous. This CDR3 spans 14 amino acids. CDR1 is SGHDT, CDR2 YYEEEE, per germline. Trimming stripped 1 base from V and 7 bases from J, with 14 bases between.

The chain combines TRBV7-2 with TRBJ1-2, with D perhaps matching TRBD1 (5 bases). This CDR3 contains 14 residues. V was clipped by 1 base and J by 4 bases, with 10 bases between them. CDR1 is SGHTA and CDR2 is FQGNSA in the germline V gene. DNA of the CDR3: TGTGCCAGCAGCTTAGGTGTCAGGGCCTATGGCTACACCTTC. Amino acid sequence: CASSLGVRAYGYTF.

This chain links TRBV7-9 with TRBJ1-1; D gene uncertain. The CDR3 contains 13 residues. Per germline, CDR1 SEHNR and CDR2 FQNEAQ (reference sequence). The V end was cut by 0 bases, the J end by 10 bases, with 12 bases between. The CDR3 reads CASSLADAGLAFF. The CDR3 nucleotides are TGTGCCAGCAGCTTAGCGGACGCAGGATTAGCTTTCTTT.

As regards this clone: At one end, the junction sequence differs from germline, possibly due to a read error. This chain joins TRBV6-1 and TRBJ1-1, with 7 bases fitting TRBD1. CDR1 and CDR2 (germline): MNHNS, SASEGT. This CDR3 has 14 amino acids. CDR3 residues: CASSEDRVSTEAFF. In DNA form, the CDR3 reads TGTGCCAGCAGCGAAGACAGGGTGAGCACTGAAGCTTTCTTT.

The chain uses TRBV6-5 and TRBJ1-1; 9 bases map to TRBD1. The CDR3 is made up of 15 amino acids. After removal of 2 bases from V and 4 bases from J, the junction contained 5 bases not matched to a gene. Per germline, CDR1 MNHEY and CDR2 SVGAGI. CDR3 nucleotides: TGTGCCAGCAGTTACAACAGGGGGCTTTTCACTGAAGCTTTCTTT. Its translation is CASSYNRGLFTEAFF.

The V call is TRBV7-9, the J call TRBJ2-7; 7 positions match TRBD2. With 5 bases clipped from V and 6 bases from J, the junction kept 7 bases outside the gene matches. Germline V gene lookup returns CDR1 SEHNR and CDR2 FQNEAQ (reference sequence). The CDR3 runs 13 residues. The CDR3 protein is CASSGEGLGEQYF. CDR3 nucleotides: TGTGCCAGCAGCGGGGAGGGGCTTGGCGAGCAGTACTTC.

The chain has TRBV3-1 (or the pseudogene TRBV3-2) and TRBJ1-1; D not resolved. V was shortened by 1 base and J by 0 bases, with 6 bases between the two germline ends. Germline assignment: CDR1 LGHDT and CDR2 YNNKEL (reference sequence). This CDR3 has 14 amino acids. CDR3 amino acids: CASSQGRMNTEAFF. Here the CDR3 DNA reads TGTGCCAGCAGCCAAGGCCGCATGAACACTGAAGCTTTCTTT.

This rearrangement joins TRBV7-2 to TRBJ1-6, with unresolved D. The germline V and J ends were trimmed by 0 bases and 0 bases, with 6 bases remaining between them. The CDR3 is 16 residues long. The germline V gene has CDR1 SGHTA and CDR2 FQGNSA. Here the CDR3 reads CASSLAQSSYNSPLHF. Here the CDR3 DNA reads TGTGCCAGCAGCTTAGCGCAGAGCTCCTATAATTCACCCCTCCACTTT.

The chain joins TRBV6-6 to TRBJ1-2, with a tentative D call TRBD1 (5 bases). The CDR3 length is 14 residues. Germline CDR1 is MNHNY and CDR2 is SVGAGI (reference sequence). V lost 0 bases, J lost 2 bases, and 7 bases lay in between. The DNA of the CDR3 is TGTGCCAGCAGTTACTCGGCAGGGAACTATGGCTACACCTTC. Its protein product is CASSYSAGNYGYTF.

The genes are TRBV21-1 and TRBJ1-4; no DNA check was done on the table's D call, TRBD1. TRBV21-1 is a pseudogene segment. The CDR3 extends over 17 amino acids. The CDR3 spells CASSKEGGTGTNEKLFF. The CDR3, as DNA: TGTGCCAGCAGCAAAGAAGGGGGGACAGGGACTAATGAAAAACTGTTTTTT.

About this clone: An end of the junction differs from the germline gene, which may be a read error. V is TRBV6-5 and J is TRBJ1-1; D unresolved. CDR3 length equals 11 residues. Germline CDR1 is MNHEY and CDR2 is SVGAGI. The CDR3 sequence: CAGSGGPEAFF. The DNA for the CDR3 is TGTGCCGGCAGCGGTGGTCCTGAAGCTTTCTTT.

As for this clone: Other DNA sequences in the same sample also yield this CDR3. J is TRBJ2-7 and V is TRBV5-1; possibly TRBD1 for D (5 bases). Per the germline V gene, CDR1 is SGHRS and CDR2 is YFSETQ. V dropped 2 bases and J dropped 4 bases, with 13 bases sitting between them. The CDR3 totals 14 residues. The CDR3 sequence is CASSLQASSYEQYF. The CDR3 DNA reads as TGCGCCAGCAGCTTACAGGCCTCAAGTTACGAGCAGTACTTC.

The chain recombines TRBV28 with TRBJ1-2; D is uncertain. The CDR3 length is 12 residues. The germline CDR1 and CDR2 sequences are MDHEN and SYDVKM. Trimming took 6 bases from V and 8 from J, leaving 13 bases between them. The CDR3 DNA sequence: TGTGCCAGCAGGTCCGCCCTATCCGGCTACACCTTC. This codes for CASRSALSGYTF.

The chain couples TRBV6-5 to TRBJ2-1; TRBD2 agrees at 8 bases. The CDR3 has 15 amino acids. Germline CDR1 is MNHEY and CDR2 is SVGAGI. J lost 7 bases, V lost 6 bases, and 11 bases had no gene match. CDR3 amino acids: CASSRLGGAWNEQFF. The CDR3 nucleotides are TGTGCCAGCAGCCGACTCGGGGGGGCCTGGAATGAGCAGTTCTTC.

This rearrangement joins TRBV20-1 to TRBJ1-5; D is ambiguous. V shed 3 bases and J shed 2 bases, with 11 bases lying between them. Germline V gives CDR1 DFQATT, CDR2 SNEGSKA (reference sequence). The CDR3 consists of 14 residues. CDR3 in DNA: TGCAGTGCTAGTAGAGGAACGGGCAATCAGCCCCAGCATTTT. Its translation is CSASRGTGNQPQHF.

The chain uses TRBV5-1 and TRBJ2-2, with D possibly matching TRBD2 (6 bases). Trimming removed 1 base at V and 5 bases at J, with 15 bases between. The CDR3 loop spans 16 amino acids. Germline CDR1 SGHRS, CDR2 YFSETQ. The CDR3 here is CASSLKGGEGTGELFF. In nucleotides, the CDR3 is TGCGCCAGCAGCTTGAAGGGCGGGGAAGGAACCGGGGAGCTGTTTTTT.

As DNA, the CDR3 is TGTGCCAGCAGTGAGCAGGGAGCCCCGTCCAATGAGCAGTTCTTC. This gives the protein CASSEQGAPSNEQFF. The J gene is TRBJ2-1, the V gene TRBV6-1; possibly TRBD1 or TRBD2 for D (5 bases each). Germline-derived CDR1 and CDR2 are MNHNS and SASEGT. The CDR3 runs to 15 residues. With 3 bases removed from V and 6 bases from J, the gap between germline ends came to 15 bases.